This T cell receptor (beta chain) was obtained from a study of T cell repertoires in cytomegalovirus infection. Study-wide context: An indication of both CMV infection and matching HLA type came from public TCR beta signatures.

Findings and limits, study-wide: In two of eight donors, the top clonotype was HLA-C-restricted CMV-specific. Frequencies of public TCR beta families were cumulated, and this identified carriers of CMV plus the relevant HLA.

TCRdb analysed the reads with MiXCR anew, one entry per CDR3 protein. The sample yields 150,000 to 200,000 distinct CDR3 sequences, approximately 15% seen once. This clonotype has ten or more counts. Its cognate antigen is unknown. The V and J ends lost 5 bases and 0 bases respectively, with 11 bases between them. The CDR3 sequence is 14 residues long. The germline CDR1 and CDR2 sequences are MDHEN and SYDVKM. The clonotype comes from a human donor in good health (CMV status not recorded). Some clones in this sample may be carry-over from other donors' samples. J is TRBJ2-7 and V is TRBV28; D might be TRBD2 (5 bases). The sample was PBMCs. CDR3 sequence: CASSDGLSSYEQYF. The CDR3, as DNA: TGTGCCAGCAGTGACGGACTGAGCTCCTACGAGCAGTACTTC. Using reference TRBV28 and TRBJ2-7 for the parts outside the CDR3, the full variable domain is DVKVTQSSRYLVKRTGEKVFLECVQDMDHENMFWYRQDPGLGLRLIYFSYDVKMKEKGDIPEGYSVSREKKERFSLILESASTNQTSMYLCASSDGLSSYEQYFGPGTRLTVT.